The T cell receptor (beta chain) under discussion was sequenced for a study of T cells in localized non-small cell lung cancer. Study observations and caveats: It was uninvolved adjacent lung that showed the highest T cell clonality, exceeding tumor.

As to this clone: Antigen: not known.

Germline CDR1 SNHLY, CDR2 FYNNEI. The V gene lost 2 bases and the J gene lost 0 bases, with 9 bases spanning the gap. The CDR3 runs 15 residues. Profiled with immunoSEQ multiplex PCR; TCRdb holds only in-frame clones, not every one. The sample lists about 83,000 clones, 70% to 90% occurring once. The rearrangement joins TRBV2 to TRBJ2-3; D is ambiguous. The origin of this receptor is a female donor of 60 years or more with stage I lung adenocarcinoma. The input for sequencing was peripheral blood, taken before any cancer treatment. The CDR3 DNA sequence: TGTGCCAGCAGTGAAACGGCAACTAGCACAGATACGCAGTATTTT. Its protein product is CASSETATSTDTQYF.